Only a few counts were recorded for the clone carrying this T cell receptor (beta chain). The sample originates from a study of blood T cell repertoires in COVID-19. Study-level information: There were acute and convalescent COVID-19 samples, and they came from the United States, Italy and Spain. PBMCs, B-cell-depleted T cells, or T cells provided the cDNA or gDNA that made up the material.

While infection was still active, Seattle patients were enrolled and then followed longitudinally. Original processing methods: Scientists estimated how many nucleated cells there were by amplifying reference gene primers. Measured with immunoSEQ multiplex PCR; TCRdb has only the in-frame clones, and not every one. That table furnishes V, J and clone size, whereas the DNA furnished D and trimming. The data show about 150,000 clones, about 88% seen once. The CDR3 spans 14 residues. CDR1 SGDLS and CDR2 YYNGEE come from the germline V gene. The V end was cut by 3 bases, the J end by 6 bases, with 10 bases between.

This TCR came from an older woman with COVID-19, enrolled during active disease. Sequencing was carried out using peripheral blood. The chain recombines TRBV9 with TRBJ1-6, with D possibly being TRBD1 (6 bases). For the CDR3, the DNA is TGTGCCAGCAGCGAGACACAGGGTAATTCACCCCTCCACTTT. Its protein is CASSETQGNSPLHF.